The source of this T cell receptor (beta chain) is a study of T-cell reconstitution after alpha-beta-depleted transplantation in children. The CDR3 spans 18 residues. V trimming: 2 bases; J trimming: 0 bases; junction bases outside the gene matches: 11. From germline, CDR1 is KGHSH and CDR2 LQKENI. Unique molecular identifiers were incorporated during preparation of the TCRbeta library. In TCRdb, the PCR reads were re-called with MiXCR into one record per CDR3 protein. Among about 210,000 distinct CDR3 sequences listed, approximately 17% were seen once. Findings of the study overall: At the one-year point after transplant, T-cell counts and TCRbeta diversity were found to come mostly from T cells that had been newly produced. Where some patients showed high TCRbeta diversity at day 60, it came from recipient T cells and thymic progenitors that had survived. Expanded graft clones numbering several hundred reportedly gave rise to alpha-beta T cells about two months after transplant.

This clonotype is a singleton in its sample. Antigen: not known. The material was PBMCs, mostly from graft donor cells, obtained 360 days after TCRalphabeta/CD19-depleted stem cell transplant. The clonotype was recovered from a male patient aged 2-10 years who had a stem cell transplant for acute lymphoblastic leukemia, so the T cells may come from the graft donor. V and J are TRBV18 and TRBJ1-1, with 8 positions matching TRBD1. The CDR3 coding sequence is TGTGCCAGCTCACCATACACAGGGGGTATTTCGATGAACACTGAAGCTTTCTTT. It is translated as CASSPYTGGISMNTEAFF. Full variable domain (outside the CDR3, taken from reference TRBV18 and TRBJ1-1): NAGVMQNPRHLVRRRGQEARLRCSPMKGHSHVYWYRQLPEEGLKFMVYLQKENIIDESGMPKERFSAEFPKEGPSILRIQQVVRGDSAAYFCASSPYTGGISMNTEAFFGQGTRLTVV.